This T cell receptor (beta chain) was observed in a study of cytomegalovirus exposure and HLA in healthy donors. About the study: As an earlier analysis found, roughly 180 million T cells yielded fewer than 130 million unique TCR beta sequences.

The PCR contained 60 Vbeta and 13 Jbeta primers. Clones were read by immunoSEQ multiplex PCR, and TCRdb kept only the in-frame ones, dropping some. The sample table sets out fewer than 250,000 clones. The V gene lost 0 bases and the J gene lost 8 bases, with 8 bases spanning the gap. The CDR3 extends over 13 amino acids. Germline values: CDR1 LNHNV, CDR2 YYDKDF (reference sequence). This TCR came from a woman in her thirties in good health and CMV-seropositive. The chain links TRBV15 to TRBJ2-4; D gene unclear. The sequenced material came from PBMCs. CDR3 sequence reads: CATSRDRPDIQYF. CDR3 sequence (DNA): TGTGCCACCAGCAGAGACAGGCCGGACATTCAGTACTTC. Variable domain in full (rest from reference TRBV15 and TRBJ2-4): DAMVIQNPRYQVTQFGKPVTLSCSQTLNHNVMYWYQQKSSQAPKLLFHYYDKDFNNEADTPDNFQSRRPNTSFCFLDIRSPGLGDTAMYLCATSRDRPDIQYFGAGTRLSVL.